This paragraph covers one TCR beta chain sequence. There is no known antigen for this receptor. The input lacks base qualities; no much larger clone sits a single base away. Preparation of the library involved the immunoSEQ multiplex PCR assay. TCRdb stores this immuneACCESS table with in-frame sequences only. Part of the clones is absent; in the studies checked, under half of the shortfall reflects unresolved V genes, and no reason is known for the rest. The sample table contains about 62,000 clones; only one count was recorded for more than 95% of them. 0.16% of the sample comes from the top ten. In the germline V gene, CDR1 corresponds to MNHEY and CDR2 to SVGAGI. The V end loses 3 bases and the J end loses 5 bases, and a stretch of 8 bases separates them. Including cysteine and phenylalanine, the CDR3 has 13 amino acids. Of all the DNA, just the CDR3 is kept, 39 bases in frame from base 1. The sample is drawn from a study of technical replicates of blood from a few donors (dated by TCRdb to about 2017).

Sequences were obtained from T cells isolated from PBMCs. Recombination connected TRBV6-5 to TRBJ1-5; the D gene lacks a confident call. The sequence was collected from a human donor in good health. DNA sequence: TGTGCCAGCAGTTATGGTAGTCATCAGCCCCAGCATTTT. It translates as CASSYGSHQPQHF.